What follows are 13 T cell receptor beta chains derived from one specimen sequenced in a study of control samples from healthy donors and cancer patients. The data were produced by immunoSEQ multiplex PCR, yet TCRdb's version contains in-frame clones alone and is incomplete. The table lists about 26,000 clones, almost 85% of them singletons, with 6.5% to 8.5% in the top ten. Source material: PBMCs. The receptors were sampled from an older woman with head and neck cancer.

The chain couples TRBV6-5 to TRBJ1-2; D uncertain. The CDR3 has 12 amino acids. Trimming removed 7 bases from V and 4 bases from J, with 10 bases in between. CDR1 MNHEY and CDR2 SVGAGI come from the germline V gene. The CDR3 DNA reads TGTGCCAGCACCCCGGACCGCTATGGCTACACCTTC. Protein: CASTPDRYGYTF.

The chain uses TRBV5-1 and TRBJ2-5; TRBD2 matches at 8 bases. Per germline, CDR1 SGHRS and CDR2 YFSETQ. Trimming at V came to 2 bases and at J to 1 base, leaving 7 bases not matched to a gene. This CDR3 region has 16 residues. The CDR3 loop reads CASSLRLAISQETQYF. CDR3 nucleotide sequence: TGCGCCAGCAGCTTACGACTAGCGATTAGCCAAGAGACCCAGTACTTC.

The rearrangement joins TRBV9 to TRBJ1-4; D perhaps matches TRBD1 (6 bases). The V gene's germline CDR1 is SGDLS and CDR2 YYNGEE. The length of the CDR3 is 16 residues. The V end lost 0 bases, the J end lost 0 bases, and 9 bases lay between the germline ends. The CDR3 DNA is TGTGCCAGCAGCGTAGCGACAGGTGCAACTAATGAAAAACTGTTTTTT. Protein: CASSVATGATNEKLFF.

The genes are TRBV7-2 and TRBJ2-2; D not resolved. There are 17 residues in the CDR3. Trimming shortened V by 5 bases and J by 2 bases, and 18 bases separated the two germline ends. Germline CDR1 and CDR2: SGHTA and FQGNSA. The CDR3 protein is CASSPMARHINTGELFF. The DNA for the CDR3 is TGTGCCAGCAGCCCTATGGCCAGGCACATTAACACCGGGGAGCTGTTTTTT.

The chain combines TRBV14 with TRBJ2-7, with 9 bases that match TRBD2. J lost 6 bases, V lost 5 bases, and 17 bases had no gene match. The CDR3 loop spans 17 amino acids. CDR1 and CDR2 from the germline V gene are SGHDN and FVKESK. The DNA for the CDR3 is TGTGCCAGCAGCAGGGGCTCCTTATTAGCGGGAGTCGGCGAGCAGTACTTC. Translated: CASSRGSLLAGVGEQYF.

V gene TRBV6-2 or TRBV6-3 combines with J gene TRBJ1-5, with 9 bases lining up with TRBD1. Trimming took 4 bases from V and 4 from J; bases not matched to a gene: 2. CDR3 length equals 14 residues. Germline V CDR1 and CDR2: MNHEY, SVGEGT. Here the CDR3 reads CASSSGQGNQPQHF. The CDR3 DNA is TGTGCCAGCAGTTCGGGACAGGGAAATCAGCCCCAGCATTTT.

The V gene is TRBV6-6, the J gene TRBJ2-2, with no clear D. Germline values: CDR1 MNHNY, CDR2 SVGAGI (reference sequence). The germline V and J ends were trimmed by 5 bases and 0 bases, with 13 bases remaining between them. CDR3 size: 16 residues. This CDR3 reads CASSRSRRSNTGELFF. Written as DNA, the CDR3 is TGTGCCAGCAGTCGGAGCAGGCGTTCGAACACCGGGGAGCTGTTTTTT.

The J gene is TRBJ1-1, the V gene TRBV6-5; no clear D gene. The CDR3 consists of 14 residues. V was pared by 3 bases and J by 1 base, with 9 bases between. The germline V gene encodes CDR1 MNHEY and CDR2 SVGAGI. The CDR3 sequence is CASSYTEGNTEAFF. Here the CDR3 DNA reads TGTGCCAGCAGTTATACAGAAGGGAACACTGAAGCTTTCTTT.

The V and J genes are TRBV11-1 and TRBJ1-2; a weak D match, TRBD1 (5 bases). Trimming stripped 5 bases from V and 2 bases from J, with 9 bases between. There are 13 residues in the CDR3. Germline-derived CDR1 and CDR2 are SGHAT and FQDESV (reference sequence). CDR3 in DNA: TGTGCCAGCAGCCCCGACAGAAACTATGGCTACACCTTC. Translated: CASSPDRNYGYTF. The entire variable domain, with the rest obtained from reference TRBV11-1 and TRBJ1-2, is as follows: EAEVAQSPRYKITEKSQAVAFWCDPISGHATLYWYRQILGQGPELLVQFQDESVVDDSQLPKDRFSAERLKGVDSTLKIQPAELGDSAMYLCASSPDRNYGYTFGSGTRLTVV.

This chain connects TRBV5-5 to TRBJ2-1; TRBD2 matches at 7 bases. CDR1 and CDR2 (germline): SGHKS, YYEKEE (reference sequence). CDR3 length: 17 residues. Germline trimming cut 1 base from V and 0 bases from J; bases unmatched to any gene: 7. The CDR3 reads CASSLNGWEGSYNEQFF. CDR3 nucleotide sequence: TGTGCCAGCAGCTTGAACGGGTGGGAGGGCTCCTACAATGAGCAGTTCTTC.

This chain joins TRBV6-6 and TRBJ1-5; perhaps TRBD1 as D (5 bases). V shed 2 bases and J shed 7 bases, with 9 bases lying between them. The CDR3 contains 13 residues. The germline V gene has CDR1 MNHNY and CDR2 SVGAGI (reference sequence). The CDR3 coding sequence is TGTGCCAGCAGTTACGGGGGTATCCAGCCCCAGCATTTT. Its translation: CASSYGGIQPQHF.

The rearrangement joins TRBV3-1 (or the pseudogene TRBV3-2) to TRBJ1-2; 7 bases align to TRBD1. J lost 3 bases, V lost 6 bases, and 13 bases had no gene match. Germline CDR1 is LGHDT and CDR2 is YNNKEL (reference sequence). This CDR3 region has 16 residues. CDR3 in amino acids: CASSPGGSALDYGYTF. As DNA, the CDR3 is TGTGCCAGCAGTCCAGGGGGATCGGCCTTGGACTATGGCTACACCTTC.

The chain joins TRBV7-9 to TRBJ2-5; D is undetermined. CDR1 SEHNR and CDR2 FQNEAQ come from the germline V gene (reference sequence). V was clipped by 7 bases and J by 3 bases, with 6 bases between them. This CDR3 spans 11 amino acids. CDR3 nucleotide sequence: TGTGCCAGCACCCCTGAAGAGACCCAGTACTTC. The encoded protein is CASTPEETQYF.